Here is one TCR beta chain with its context. This sample stems from a study of blood T cell repertoires in COVID-19. Study details: Samples of COVID-19 (acute and convalescent) were obtained from the United States, Italy and Spain.

Study processing details: Using reference gene primer amplification, nucleated cell counts were estimated. Assay used: immunoSEQ multiplex PCR; TCRdb lists only in-frame clones, some missing. For V, J and clone size, that table is used; D and trimming come from the DNA. The table lists about 300,000 clones, approximately 88% of them singletons, with roughly 1.5% in the top ten. Seattle patients were enrolled while actively infected and followed longitudinally. This CDR3 has 15 amino acids. Trimming took 5 bases from V and 7 from J; bases not matched to a gene: 8. In germline, CDR1 is KGHSH, CDR2 LQKENI.

The genes are TRBV18 and TRBJ2-1, with 10 bases fitting TRBD2. The sequenced sample was peripheral blood. This TCR was recovered from a human donor with COVID-19, enrolled during active disease. The donor label of this sample is uncertain. CDR3 DNA sequence: TGTGCCAGCTCATCTCGGACTAGCGGTAAGAATGAGCAGTTCTTC. Translated: CASSSRTSGKNEQFF.